This entry describes one T cell receptor (beta chain). This sample was taken from a study of blood T cell repertoires in COVID-19. Germline V lookup: CDR1 MDHEN, CDR2 SYDVKM. CDR3 length: 15 amino acids. Trimming cost V 5 bases and J 6 bases; bases outside gene matches: 9. Data came from immunoSEQ multiplex PCR; TCRdb stores just in-frame clones and leaves some out. Of some 42,000 clones listed, 80% to 90% were seen once; the top ten hold 5.5% to 8.5%. The chain uses TRBV28 and TRBJ1-5, with 8 bases identical to TRBD1. What was sequenced was peripheral blood. This clonotype was sampled from a human donor in a cohort sampled during active COVID-19. CDR3 loop: CASSPRTGWSQPQHF. In DNA, the CDR3 is TGTGCCAGCAGTCCCCGGACAGGGTGGAGTCAGCCCCAGCATTTT.